This TCR beta chain was recorded in a study of cytomegalovirus exposure and HLA in healthy donors. PCR primers comprised 60 Vbeta and 13 Jbeta primers. Repertoires were generated with immunoSEQ multiplex PCR, while TCRdb's copy carries only in-frame clones and drops some. This sample's clone table lists around 150,000 clones. Sequencing used PBMCs. The sequence was obtained from a woman aged 55 to 70 in good health and CMV-seronegative.

The CDR3 sequence: CASSRNQLPYGYTF. The CDR3, as DNA: TGTGCCAGCAGCCGCAACCAACTCCCCTATGGCTACACCTTC. V is TRBV7-9 and J is TRBJ1-2; the D is unclear. V lost 5 bases to trimming and J lost 4 bases, with 14 bases between them. This CDR3 contains 14 residues. Per germline, CDR1 SEHNR and CDR2 FQNEAQ (reference sequence).